The 27 T cell receptor beta chains given below trace back to one sample, sequenced in a study of CD4 T cells in relation to SARS-CoV-2 and coronaviruses. These TCRs are of unknown antigen specificity. The method was immunoSEQ multiplex PCR; TCRdb's version includes in-frame clones alone and lacks a portion of them. Of 30,000 to 40,000 clones listed, roughly 73% were seen once; the top ten hold roughly 22%. The sequenced material came from memory CD4+ T cells from PBMCs, cultured in vitro. The origin of the receptors is an adult with COVID-19.

The V call is TRBV12-3 or TRBV12-4, the J call TRBJ2-5, with D possibly being TRBD2 (6 bases). Trimming took 4 bases from V and 4 from J, leaving 10 bases between them. The CDR3 extends over 13 amino acids. The CDR3 loop is CASSSRGSETQYF. The CDR3 DNA sequence: TGTGCCAGCAGTTCCCGGGGGTCAGAGACCCAGTACTTC.

V gene TRBV2 combines with J gene TRBJ1-2, with D perhaps matching TRBD1 (6 bases). Trimming left V 5 bases short and J 2 bases short, with 9 bases between. The CDR3 has 13 residues. The germline CDR1 and CDR2 sequences are SNHLY and FYNNEI. The CDR3 is CASSPGQNYGYTF. Here the CDR3 DNA reads TGTGCCAGCAGTCCCGGACAGAACTATGGCTACACCTTC.

This clone was counted only a few times. V usage is TRBV30 and J usage is TRBJ2-1; 13 bases are a match to TRBD2. With V trimmed by 1 base and J by 7 bases, 4 bases remained unmatched. This CDR3 contains 15 residues. The germline V gene encodes CDR1 GTSNPN and CDR2 SVGIG (reference sequence). As DNA, the CDR3 is TGTGCCTGGAGTGCAACGACTAGCGGGAGGAATGAGCAGTTCTTC. As protein: CAWSATTSGRNEQFF.

The chain uses TRBV5-4 and TRBJ2-7, with a tentative D call TRBD1 (5 bases). This CDR3 is built from 18 residues. Deletions cut 0 bases from V and 2 bases from J, with 21 bases between. CDR1 SGHNT and CDR2 YYREEE come from the germline V gene (reference sequence). CDR3 loop: CASSLDPGLGVLAYEQYF. The CDR3 DNA sequence: TGTGCCAGCAGCTTGGATCCAGGGTTAGGTGTTTTGGCCTACGAGCAGTACTTC.

This chain joins TRBV6-4 and TRBJ2-2; 7 nucleotides match TRBD2. Losses at the gene ends were 0 bases for V and 1 base for J; bases not matched to a gene: 8. In germline, CDR1 is MRHNA, CDR2 SNTAGT. CDR3 length: 18 residues. The CDR3 loop reads CASSDSIFSGLNTGELFF. CDR3 coding DNA: TGTGCCAGCAGTGACTCGATATTTAGCGGGCTGAACACCGGGGAGCTGTTTTTT.

The chain couples TRBV5-4 to TRBJ1-1, with 7 bases aligning to TRBD1. The CDR3 is 14 amino acids. The ends lost 5 bases at V and 0 bases at J; junction bases unmatched: 4. Germline values: CDR1 SGHNT, CDR2 YYREEE (reference sequence). CDR3 in DNA: TGTGCCAGCAGTCCCGGGACAGTGAACACTGAAGCTTTCTTT. Residues: CASSPGTVNTEAFF. The full variable domain, rest sourced from reference TRBV5-4 and TRBJ1-1, is ETGVTQSPTHLIKTRGQQVTLRCSSQSGHNTVSWYQQALGQGPQFIFQYYREEENGRGNFPPRFSGLQFPNYSSELNVNALELDDSALYLCASSPGTVNTEAFFGQGTRLTVV.

This clone showed up just a few times. An end of the junction differs from the germline gene, which may be a read error. This chain uses TRBV29-1 with TRBJ1-2, with 12 nucleotides matching TRBD1. Germline V gene sequence: CDR1 SQVTM, CDR2 ANQGSEA. The CDR3 consists of 13 residues. Here the CDR3 reads CSVTRDRGRWVLF. DNA of the CDR3: TGCAGCGTTACACGGGACAGGGGGCGATGGGTTCTCTTC.

The table lists this clone with a count of one. This sequence joins TRBV7-2 and TRBJ2-1; a possible D gene is TRBD2 (6 bases). Germline values: CDR1 SGHTA, CDR2 FQGNSA. V was trimmed by 5 bases and J by 6 bases, leaving 17 bases between them. CDR3 size: 15 residues. The CDR3 nucleotides are TGTGCCAGCAGCGTTCTGGCGGGACTTTTCAATGAGCAGTTCTTC. This sequence encodes CASSVLAGLFNEQFF.

This clone has only a few counts. This rearrangement joins TRBV25-1 to TRBJ1-1; no reliable D call. This CDR3 is built from 15 residues. Trimming stripped 4 bases from V and 10 bases from J, with 22 bases between. The germline V gene has CDR1 MGHDK and CDR2 SYGVNS. CDR3 bases: TGTGCCAGCAGTGTCCATGGACCAGAAACTAACCCAGCTTTCTTT. This encodes CASSVHGPETNPAFF.

The chain has TRBV6-2 or TRBV6-3 and TRBJ2-7, with unresolved D. V was pared by 2 bases and J by 6 bases, with 8 bases between. Germline assignment: CDR1 MNHEY and CDR2 SVGEGT. CDR3 length equals 12 residues. In nucleotides, the CDR3 is TGTGCCAGCAGTTACGGTGACTCCGAGCAGTACTTC. Translated, it gives CASSYGDSEQYF.

J is TRBJ2-1 and V is TRBV5-4; 14 bases are shared with TRBD2. CDR3 size: 17 residues. Germline CDR1 is SGHNT and CDR2 is YYREEE (reference sequence). V shed 3 bases and J 9 bases; nucleotides not matched to a gene: 11. For the CDR3, the DNA is TGTGCCAGCAGCTGGAGAACAGGGACTAGCGGGAGAGGTGAGCAGTTCTTC. Its protein is CASSWRTGTSGRGEQFF.

The chain carries TRBV18 and TRBJ1-4; D is unresolved. V was shortened by 3 bases and J by 8 bases, with 10 bases between the two germline ends. Germline values: CDR1 KGHSH, CDR2 LQKENI. CDR3 length equals 13 residues. CDR3 nucleotide sequence: TGTGCCAGCTCACCCCCCCAGAGGGAAAAACTGTTTTTT. This encodes CASSPPQREKLFF. Full variable domain (outside the CDR3, taken from reference TRBV18 and TRBJ1-4): NAGVMQNPRHLVRRRGQEARLRCSPMKGHSHVYWYRQLPEEGLKFMVYLQKENIIDESGMPKERFSAEFPKEGPSILRIQQVVRGDSAAYFCASSPPQREKLFFGSGTQLSVL.

This clone has just one count. The chain is built from TRBV19 and TRBJ1-5, with D maybe TRBD1 (5 bases). The V end lost 8 bases, the J end lost 1 base, and 9 bases lay between the germline ends. CDR1 and CDR2 from the germline V gene are LNHDA and SQIVND (reference sequence). The CDR3 runs to 13 residues. The CDR3 region is CASGRESNQPQHF. CDR3 DNA: TGTGCCAGTGGCAGGGAAAGCAATCAGCCCCAGCATTTT.

As DNA, the CDR3 is TGTGCCAGCAGCGATCAGGGTTTGGATACGCAGTATTTT. Translated: CASSDQGLDTQYF. The chain recombines TRBV7-8 with TRBJ2-3; TRBD1 is a possible D gene (5 bases). The CDR3 consists of 13 residues. CDR1 is SGHVS and CDR2 is FQNEAQ in the germline V gene. Trimming pared 5 bases from V and 6 bases from J, leaving 12 bases between.

This clone has just a few counts. V usage is TRBV28 and J usage is TRBJ1-4; D uncertain. Germline assignment: CDR1 MDHEN and CDR2 SYDVKM. This CDR3 has 15 residues. The V end was cut by 5 bases, the J end by 4 bases, with 14 bases between. The CDR3: CASSLTLGYNEKLFF. The CDR3 coding sequence is TGTGCCAGCAGTCTCACATTAGGATATAATGAAAAACTGTTTTTT.

This chain links TRBV11-3 with TRBJ2-1; TRBD2 agrees at 12 bases. The germline gives CDR1 SGHNT, CDR2 YENEEA. The CDR3 has 16 residues. The J segment lost 8 bases and the V segment lost 1 base, leaving 6 bases of the junction unmatched. Here the CDR3 reads CASSLGTSGAVHEQFF. The CDR3 DNA follows: TGTGCCAGCAGCTTAGGGACTAGCGGGGCCGTCCATGAGCAGTTCTTC.

The chain has TRBV30 and TRBJ2-6; a weak D match, TRBD2 (5 bases). The CDR3 runs 16 residues. From germline, CDR1 is GTSNPN and CDR2 SVGIG (reference sequence). V lost 3 bases to trimming and J lost 4 bases, with 16 bases between them. CDR3 sequence (DNA): TGTGCCTGGAGGGCGCTAGGGAGCCAAGGGGCCAACGTCCTGACTTTC. Its protein product is CAWRALGSQGANVLTF.

The CDR3 sequence: CASSRQGESNQPQHF. The CDR3 DNA sequence: TGTGCCAGCAGTCGACAGGGAGAAAGCAATCAGCCCCAGCATTTT. The V call is TRBV6-5, the J call TRBJ1-5; 7 bases map to TRBD1. In germline, CDR1 is MNHEY, CDR2 SVGAGI. V lost 5 bases to trimming and J lost 1 base; unmatched junction nucleotides: 5. The CDR3 sequence is 15 residues long.

The chain carries TRBV19 and TRBJ2-5; the match to TRBD2 covers 15 bases. Germline V CDR1 and CDR2: LNHDA, SQIVND (reference sequence). V lost 6 bases, J lost 5 bases, and 10 bases stayed unmatched. The CDR3 loop spans 17 amino acids. CDR3 in DNA: TGTGCCAGTAGCCTCGGACTAGCGGGAGGGCGCCGGGAGACCCAGTACTTC. It yields the protein CASSLGLAGGRRETQYF.

V usage is TRBV7-9 and J usage is TRBJ1-4; weak D call: TRBD1 (5 bases). CDR1 and CDR2 (germline): SEHNR, FQNEAQ (reference sequence). CDR3 length equals 15 residues. Trimming stripped 3 bases from V and 6 bases from J, with 14 bases between. This chain's CDR3 is CASSFSGLVDEKLFF. DNA for the CDR3: TGTGCCAGCAGCTTCTCAGGGCTAGTAGATGAAAAACTGTTTTTT.

The rearrangement uses TRBV24-1 and TRBJ2-3; D perhaps matches TRBD1 (6 bases). This CDR3 contains 12 residues. Germline loops: CDR1 KGHDR, CDR2 SFDVKD. Trimming stripped 8 bases from V and 4 bases from J, with 9 bases between. CDR3 in DNA: TGTGCCACCAAAGGGGGAGCAGATACGCAGTATTTT. Residues: CATKGGADTQYF.

The CDR3 loop reads CASRRGVLQETQYF. CDR3 nucleotides: TGTGCCAGCAGGAGGGGGGTTTTGCAAGAGACCCAGTACTTC. This chain joins TRBV6-5 and TRBJ2-5; D is possibly TRBD1 or TRBD2 (6 bases each). This CDR3 has 14 amino acids. The V end lost 6 bases, the J end lost 2 bases, and 13 bases lay between the germline ends. CDR1 is MNHEY and CDR2 is SVGAGI in the germline V gene.

The chain combines TRBV24-1 with TRBJ2-1, with D perhaps TRBD2 (5 bases). The ends were cut back, 3 bases at V and 6 bases at J, with 11 bases in the middle. This CDR3 has 14 residues. Germline assignment: CDR1 KGHDR and CDR2 SFDVKD. The CDR3 region is CATSDARGANEQFF. The CDR3 coding sequence is TGTGCCACCAGTGATGCACGGGGTGCCAATGAGCAGTTCTTC.

Only one count was recorded for this clone. The rearrangement links TRBV7-2 to TRBJ2-7, with 10 positions matching TRBD1. Trimming took 5 bases from V and 6 from J; bases not matched to a gene: 4. The CDR3 runs to 13 residues. The germline V gene has CDR1 SGHTA and CDR2 FQGNSA. CDR3 in amino acids: CASSRRDRGEQYF. The CDR3, as DNA: TGTGCCAGCAGCCGCCGGGACAGGGGCGAGCAGTACTTC.

The chain combines TRBV20-1 with TRBJ2-3; weak D call: TRBD2 (6 bases). This CDR3 contains 14 residues. Deletions cut 3 bases from V and 5 bases from J, with 15 bases between. Germline values: CDR1 DFQATT, CDR2 SNEGSKA (reference sequence). In nucleotides, the CDR3 is TGCAGTGCTAGTACACCGGGAGCTGTAGATACGCAGTATTTT. Residues: CSASTPGAVDTQYF.

The count of this clone is one. In DNA form, the CDR3 reads TGTGCCAGCAGCCCGACTAGCGGTAAAGAGACCCAGTACTTC. As protein: CASSPTSGKETQYF. This rearrangement joins TRBV5-4 to TRBJ2-5, with 9 positions matching TRBD2. The CDR3 loop spans 14 amino acids. CDR1 and CDR2 (germline): SGHNT, YYREEE (reference sequence). Unmatched junction bases numbered 4, after V lost 4 bases and J lost 3 bases.

The chain links TRBV5-4 to TRBJ2-5, with 8 bases lining up with TRBD2. This CDR3 region has 15 residues. The trim removed 5 bases at V and 1 base at J, leaving 7 bases unmatched. Germline V gene lookup returns CDR1 SGHNT and CDR2 YYREEE (reference sequence). CDR3 in amino acids: CASRKTGGPQETQYF. In nucleotides, the CDR3 is TGTGCCAGCAGGAAAACGGGAGGGCCCCAAGAGACCCAGTACTTC.